This T cell receptor beta chain was identified during a study of siplizumab effects on memory and regulatory T cells. TCRdb keeps only in-frame clones here, not all; method: immunoSEQ multiplex PCR. Of 100,000 or so clones listed, roughly 91% are singletons. Study-level points and caveats: With siplizumab, cumulative frequency of CD4+ memory-derived alloreactive sequences dropped significantly. Treg-derived clones made up an average of 68.8% of mappable alloreactive CD4+ clones with siplizumab and over 25% in controls. Researchers could map only a minor fraction of alloreactive clones to unstimulated subsets.

Notes on this clone: The antigen is undetermined.

Sample: CD4+ T cells sorted from blood. The clonotype was recovered from a human donor in good health.

CDR3 protein: CASSFDSPGYTF. CDR3 in DNA: TGTGCCAGCAGCTTCGACAGCCCCGGCTACACCTTC. The V call is TRBV7-2, the J call TRBJ1-2, with a tentative D call TRBD1 (5 bases). V was shortened by 3 bases and J by 8 bases, with 10 bases between the two germline ends. CDR1 and CDR2 (germline): SGHTA, FQGNSA. The CDR3 has 12 residues.